This T cell receptor (beta chain) was captured in a study of blood T cell repertoires in COVID-19. At the level of the study: Specimens from acute and convalescent COVID-19 originated in the United States, Italy and Spain.

Germline values: CDR1 SGDLS, CDR2 YYNGEE. Trimming shortened V by 3 bases and J by 2 bases, and 9 bases separated the two germline ends. This CDR3 is 13 amino acids long. Method: immunoSEQ multiplex PCR; TCRdb's copy keeps in-frame clones and lacks some. The sample shows 190,000 or so clones, around 89% of them seen only once. This chain uses TRBV9 with TRBJ2-7; maybe TRBD2 (6 bases). The receptor was derived from a woman under 30 who had recovered from COVID-19. Sequencing was done on a sample of PBMCs or T cells enriched from blood (not recorded which). The CDR3 nucleotides read TGTGCCAGCAGCGGGGGAGGCCCCTACGAGCAGTACTTC. This translates into CASSGGGPYEQYF.